This TCR beta chain is drawn from a study of T cells after yellow fever vaccination. Regarding the study as a whole: After the booster, nearly 98% of CD4 and approximately 90% of CD8 primary-response clones were re-detected. A secondary response was less intense yet reached its peak sooner, at day 5 versus 15. High-abundance clonotypes from the bulk population could contaminate FACS-sorted repertoires.

The CDR3 has 13 amino acids. Germline V gene lookup returns CDR1 MGHRA and CDR2 YSYEKL. The ends were cut back, 3 bases at V and 5 bases at J, with 10 bases in the middle. The 5'RACE template-switching step produced TCR cDNA and added a universal primer site and UMIs. MiXCR was run by TCRdb on the 5' RACE reads, yielding one entry per CDR3 protein. Of a few hundred thousand distinct CDR3 sequences in the sample, approximately 3% are singletons; the top ten hold around 3%. Concerning this clonotype: The antigen is undetermined.

This chain joins TRBV4-1 and TRBJ1-1; D uncertain. The material sequenced was CD4+ T cells sorted from PBMCs, taken 10 days after the yellow fever booster vaccination. This receptor was taken from a man aged 18-30 years who received the YFV17D yellow fever vaccine. CDR3 in amino acids: CASSHPLRTEAFF. In nucleotides, the CDR3 is TGCGCCAGCAGCCACCCCCTCAGGACTGAAGCTTTCTTT.